Shown below are 24 T cell receptor beta chains from a single sample sequenced in a study of beta chain features in type 1 diabetes. Study-level findings and limits: All four CD4+ subsets from Type 1 diabetes patients carried moderately but significantly shorter TCRB CDR3s.

These receptors lack a known antigen. All of the isolated RNA was reverse transcribed, so expressed TCRB transcripts were sequenced. Using immunoSEQ multiplex PCR, the repertoire was profiled, and TCRdb retains in-frame clones only, with some absent. This sample has about 640,000 clones, with roughly an eighth found just once. The source material was naive CD4+ T cells from blood. The source is a man aged 25-40 years with type 1 diabetes.

A note on this clone: The sample contains more than one DNA sequence encoding this CDR3. V usage is TRBV7-3 and J usage is TRBJ1-1; D gene unclear. Germline CDR1 reads SGHTA; CDR2 reads FQGTGA. CDR3 length equals 13 residues. V was trimmed by 5 bases and J by 3 bases, leaving 10 bases between them. The CDR3 here is CASSLQEDTEAFF. CDR3 sequence (DNA): TGTGCCAGCAGCCTACAAGAGGACACTGAAGCTTTCTTT.

In its sample, this clone was seen a few times. The chain employs TRBV11-2 and TRBJ2-4, with D perhaps TRBD1 (5 bases). This CDR3 contains 18 residues. CDR1 is SGHAT, CDR2 FQNNGV, per germline. V was shortened by 4 bases and J by 0 bases, with 19 bases between the two germline ends. CDR3 in amino acids: CASSSLLRQTLAKNIQYF. The CDR3 DNA reads TGTGCCAGCAGCTCACTCCTCCGACAGACGCTAGCCAAAAACATTCAGTACTTC. The variable domain in full, with the rest retrieved from reference TRBV11-2 and TRBJ2-4, is EAGVAQSPRYKIIEKRQSVAFWCNPISGHATLYWYQQILGQGPKLLIQFQNNGVVDDSQLPKDRFSAERLKGVDSTLKIQPAKLEDSAVYLCASSSLLRQTLAKNIQYFGAGTRLSVL.

This chain connects TRBV27 to TRBJ1-2; maybe TRBD1 (6 bases). Germline V lookup: CDR1 MNHEY, CDR2 SMNVEV (reference sequence). The V gene lost 4 bases and the J gene lost 2 bases, with 11 bases spanning the gap. This CDR3 has 14 residues. The CDR3 DNA is TGTGCCAGCAGTTCGGAGACAGGAAACTATGGCTACACCTTC. Translated: CASSSETGNYGYTF.

In this sample, this clone turned up a few times. This chain joins TRBV4-1 and TRBJ2-4, with D perhaps matching TRBD1 or TRBD2 (7 bases each). The CDR3 loop spans 19 amino acids. In germline, CDR1 is MGHRA, CDR2 YSYEKL. The V end lost 0 bases, the J end lost 8 bases, and 26 bases lay between the germline ends. CDR3 DNA sequence: TGCGCCAGCAGCCAAGAGACTGGGATGACAGGGCGGGAGATTGACATTCAGTACTTC. Encoded protein: CASSQETGMTGREIDIQYF.

This clone was detected a few times. The gene calls are TRBV5-1 and TRBJ1-3; D is unresolved. Trimming removed 0 bases at V and 4 bases at J, with 14 bases between. Per germline, CDR1 SGHRS and CDR2 YFSETQ. CDR3 length: 16 residues. The CDR3 spells CASSLEIMGSGNTIYF. In DNA, the CDR3 is TGCGCCAGCAGCTTGGAGATCATGGGATCCGGAAACACCATATATTTT.

This clone was counted a few times. The chain employs TRBV29-1 and TRBJ2-3; D is ambiguous. This CDR3 has 12 residues. Germline V gene lookup returns CDR1 SQVTM and CDR2 ANQGSEA. The V gene lost 4 bases and the J gene lost 6 bases, with 11 bases spanning the gap. The CDR3 reads CSVGMLWDTQYF. CDR3 nucleotide sequence: TGCAGCGTTGGGATGTTGTGGGATACGCAGTATTTT.

This clone appeared a few times. V usage is TRBV2 and J usage is TRBJ1-2, with D possibly being TRBD1 (5 bases). The V end lost 6 bases, the J end lost 8 bases, and 13 bases lay between the germline ends. Germline CDR1 and CDR2: SNHLY and FYNNEI. There are 12 residues in the CDR3. CDR3 DNA: TGTGCCAGCAGGAGGGAGCAGGGAGGCTACACCTTC. This encodes CASRREQGGYTF.

This clone appeared a few times. This chain joins TRBV9 and TRBJ2-1; 10 bases align to TRBD1. V trimming: 0 bases; J trimming: 3 bases; junction bases outside the gene matches: 12. This CDR3 has 19 residues. Germline CDR1 SGDLS, CDR2 YYNGEE. The CDR3 reads CASSVAGWGTGENYNEQFF. The CDR3 nucleotides are TGTGCCAGCAGCGTAGCTGGTTGGGGGACAGGGGAGAACTACAATGAGCAGTTCTTC.

A few counts support this clone. The rearrangement links TRBV18 to TRBJ2-6, with TRBD1 as a possible D gene (7 bases). V lost 3 bases, J lost 4 bases, and 13 bases lay in between. Germline V gives CDR1 KGHSH, CDR2 LQKENI. This CDR3 has 16 residues. This chain's CDR3 is CASSPEAGQGANVLTF. Written as DNA, the CDR3 is TGTGCCAGCTCACCCGAGGCGGGACAGGGGGCCAACGTCCTGACTTTC. Supplemented by reference TRBV18 and TRBJ2-6, the full variable domain reads NAGVMQNPRHLVRRRGQEARLRCSPMKGHSHVYWYRQLPEEGLKFMVYLQKENIIDESGMPKERFSAEFPKEGPSILRIQQVVRGDSAAYFCASSPEAGQGANVLTFGAGSRLTVL.

Details on this clone: The same CDR3 arises from other DNA sequences in this sample as well. This CDR3 reads CASSLKGTDTQYF. As DNA, the CDR3 is TGTGCCAGCAGCTTAAAGGGGACAGATACGCAGTATTTT. This rearrangement joins TRBV7-2 to TRBJ2-3; D may be TRBD1 (5 bases). Germline V lookup: CDR1 SGHTA, CDR2 FQGNSA. V was cut by 2 bases and J by 3 bases, with 6 bases left in between. CDR3 length equals 13 residues.

V is TRBV29-1 and J is TRBJ1-3, with 7 bases matching TRBD1. Trimming removed 4 bases from V and 4 bases from J; junction bases left unmatched: 7. The length of the CDR3 is 14 residues. CDR1 and CDR2 from the germline V gene are SQVTM and ANQGSEA. CDR3 in amino acids: CSVVEGAFGNTIYF. In DNA form, the CDR3 reads TGCAGCGTTGTAGAGGGGGCGTTCGGAAACACCATATATTTT. Full variable domain (rest looked up from reference TRBV29-1 and TRBJ1-3): SAVISQKPSRDICQRGTSLTIQCQVDSQVTMMFWYRQQPGQSLTLIATANQGSEATYESGFVIDKFPISRPNLTFSTLTVSNMSPEDSSIYLCSVVEGAFGNTIYFGEGSWLTVV.

This clone was picked up a small number of times. The rearrangement joins TRBV7-9 to TRBJ2-2; 9 bases map to TRBD1. The CDR3 is 16 residues long. Germline CDR1 reads SEHNR; CDR2 reads FQNEAQ (reference sequence). The trim removed 5 bases at V and 8 bases at J, leaving 12 bases unmatched. This CDR3 reads CASSPFRDRASGELFF. The CDR3 nucleotides are TGTGCCAGCAGCCCCTTCCGGGACAGGGCTTCTGGGGAGCTGTTTTTT.

This clone has only a few counts. The chain has TRBV4-2 and TRBJ2-7; D not resolved. The CDR3 is made up of 16 amino acids. Germline V gene data show CDR1 as LGHNA and CDR2 as YNFKEQ. V was pared by 0 bases and J by 3 bases, with 15 bases between. The CDR3 here is CASSQEGTYRGYEQYF. CDR3 DNA: TGTGCCAGCAGCCAAGAGGGAACATACAGAGGCTACGAGCAGTACTTC.

This clone turned up a few times. The CDR3: CAISTQGMESGANVLTF. The CDR3 DNA reads as TGTGCCATCAGTACACAGGGGATGGAGTCTGGGGCCAACGTCCTGACTTTC. The chain combines TRBV10-3 with TRBJ2-6; 7 bases are a match to TRBD1. With V trimmed by 5 bases and J by 1 base, 8 bases remained unmatched. The CDR3 is 17 amino acids. Germline CDR1 is ENHRY and CDR2 is SYGVKD.

This clone was picked up a small number of times. The rearrangement links TRBV2 to TRBJ1-2, with unresolved D. The CDR3 has 13 residues. The V end lost 0 bases, the J end lost 8 bases, and 10 bases lay between the germline ends. From germline, CDR1 is SNHLY and CDR2 FYNNEI. CDR3 loop: CASSEAGFAGYTF. The DNA for the CDR3 is TGTGCCAGCAGTGAAGCAGGATTTGCGGGCTACACCTTC.

There are a few counts of this clone. The chain couples TRBV30 to TRBJ1-5, with D possibly TRBD1 on 6 matching bases. V gave up 1 base and J gave up 4 bases, with 11 bases separating them. CDR1 and CDR2 (germline): GTSNPN, SVGIG (reference sequence). This CDR3 has 14 residues. As DNA, the CDR3 is TGTGCCTGGAGTGCCCAGGGGAGGAATCAGCCCCAGCATTTT. Translation: CAWSAQGRNQPQHF.

This chain links TRBV9 with TRBJ1-3; D gene uncertain. The CDR3 sequence is 13 residues long. The germline gives CDR1 SGDLS, CDR2 YYNGEE. The V end was cut by 6 bases, the J end by 4 bases, with 11 bases between. The CDR3 here is CASTGGGGNTIYF. In nucleotides, the CDR3 is TGTGCCAGCACCGGAGGAGGGGGAAACACCATATATTTT.

The J gene is TRBJ2-1, the V gene TRBV6-5, with D perhaps matching TRBD2 (5 bases). The CDR3 has 16 amino acids. Germline lookup yields CDR1 MNHEY and CDR2 SVGAGI. Trimming took off 0 bases at V and 4 bases at J, with 13 bases between the two ends. The DNA of the CDR3 is TGTGCCAGCAGTTACTCGTCGGATCGGAGGTACAATGAGCAGTTCTTC. This sequence encodes CASSYSSDRRYNEQFF.

J is TRBJ2-3 and V is TRBV4-1; 8 bases fit TRBD1. This CDR3 is 16 amino acids long. Trimming removed 0 bases from V and 1 base from J; junction bases left unmatched: 3. Germline-derived CDR1 and CDR2 are MGHRA and YSYEKL. The CDR3 spells CASSQDWGQGTDTQYF. Here the CDR3 DNA reads TGCGCCAGCAGCCAAGATTGGGGACAGGGCACAGATACGCAGTATTTT.

The chain joins TRBV25-1 to TRBJ2-3; D possibly corresponds to TRBD1 (5 bases). Per the germline V gene, CDR1 is MGHDK and CDR2 is SYGVNS. The V end lost 3 bases, the J end lost 3 bases, and 10 bases lay between the germline ends. This CDR3 comprises 14 residues. CDR3 in amino acids: CASSDQGSTDTQYF. In nucleotides, the CDR3 is TGTGCCAGCAGTGACCAGGGAAGTACAGATACGCAGTATTTT.

The chain has TRBV11-1 and TRBJ2-3; D is undetermined. Trimming pared 5 bases from V and 1 base from J, leaving 7 bases between. The germline V gene has CDR1 SGHAT and CDR2 FQDESV (reference sequence). The CDR3 is 13 amino acids. CDR3 bases: TGTGCCAGCAGCCTCGGGCGCACAGATACGCAGTATTTT. This gives the protein CASSLGRTDTQYF.

In its sample, this clone was seen a few times. The rearrangement uses TRBV7-2 and TRBJ2-1, with unresolved D. The CDR3 runs 13 residues. The ends were cut back, 2 bases at V and 2 bases at J, with 4 bases in the middle. The germline gives CDR1 SGHTA, CDR2 FQGNSA. In nucleotides, the CDR3 is TGTGCCAGCAGCTTAAGGGCCTACAATGAGCAGTTCTTC. This sequence encodes CASSLRAYNEQFF.

The V gene is TRBV15, the J gene TRBJ2-7, with D possibly matching TRBD2 (5 bases). This CDR3 has 13 amino acids. The germline CDR1 and CDR2 sequences are LNHNV and YYDKDF (reference sequence). The V end was cut by 8 bases, the J end by 2 bases, with 13 bases between. The CDR3 coding sequence is TGTGCCACCCGGCCGGGAACAACCTACGAGCAGTACTTC. Its protein is CATRPGTTYEQYF.

A few counts support this clone. This specimen includes other DNA sequences encoding the same CDR3. The genes are TRBV5-1 and TRBJ2-1, with a tentative D call TRBD2 (5 bases). V was cut by 0 bases and J by 5 bases, with 6 bases left in between. Germline V gene data show CDR1 as SGHRS and CDR2 as YFSETQ. The CDR3 totals 13 residues. DNA for the CDR3: TGCGCCAGCAGCTTGGCCGGGGACAATGAGCAGTTCTTC. It translates to CASSLAGDNEQFF.